This is a list of T cell receptor beta chains from one sample in a study of cytomegalovirus exposure and HLA in healthy donors. The assay was immunoSEQ multiplex PCR, and TCRdb's table has in-frame clones only and misses some. Here the sample spans roughly 150,000 clones, about 80% being singletons. Sequenced input: PBMCs. The origin of the receptors is a woman aged 40 to 50 in good health and CMV-seronegative. The CDR3 runs from the conserved cysteine through the conserved F or W. The order of the fields is D gene, J gene, CDR3 length, V gene, clone size, CDR3 protein, CDR3 DNA. A D gene is named only where the DNA matches it firmly. Not all rows give a size; the values are once, few, many and, for expanded clones, a class.

D: .
J: TRBJ1-4
length: 15
V: TRBV5-1
size: .
CDR3: CASSPWEGRVEKLFF
DNA: TGCGCCAGCAGCCCCTGGGAGGGACGGGTTGAAAAACTGTTTTTT

D: TRBD1
J: TRBJ2-5
length: 15
V: TRBV5-1
size: .
CDR3: CASSLAFDREETQYF
DNA: TGCGCCAGCAGCTTGGCCTTCGACAGGGAAGAGACCCAGTACTTC

D: .
J: TRBJ2-5
length: 10
V: TRBV27
size: .
CDR3: CASRGETQYF
DNA: TGTGCCAGCAGGGGCGAGACCCAGTACTTC

D: TRBD1
J: TRBJ2-4
length: 14
V: TRBV2
size: .
CDR3: CASSETGIRDIQYF
DNA: TGTGCCAGCAGTGAGACAGGGATTAGAGACATTCAGTACTTC

D: .
J: TRBJ2-7
length: 15
V: TRBV2
size: .
CDR3: CASSIQGGLSYEQYF
DNA: TGTGCCAGCAGTATACAAGGTGGGCTTTCCTACGAGCAGTACTTC

D: .
J: TRBJ1-1
length: 13
V: TRBV5-1
size: .
CDR3: CASSLGQGGLAFF
DNA: TGCGCCAGCAGCTTGGGGCAGGGAGGGTTGGCTTTCTTT

D: .
J: TRBJ2-5
length: 14
V: TRBV7-6
size: .
CDR3: CASSSLGGRETQYF
DNA: TGTGCCAGCAGCTCCCTCGGGGGTAGGGAGACCCAGTACTTC

D: .
J: TRBJ1-4
length: 15
V: TRBV7-2
size: .
CDR3: CASSFAGGNNEKLFF
DNA: TGTGCCAGCAGCTTTGCGGGGGGTAATAATGAAAAACTGTTTTTT

D: .
J: TRBJ1-1
length: 15
V: TRBV7-3
size: .
CDR3: CASSHRQARDTEAFF
DNA: TGTGCCAGCAGCCACAGACAGGCTCGGGACACTGAAGCTTTCTTT

D: .
J: TRBJ2-2
length: 11
V: TRBV6-4
size: .
CDR3: CASSGGGELFF
DNA: TGTGCCAGCAGTGGCGGCGGGGAGCTGTTTTTT

D: .
J: TRBJ2-7
length: 14
V: TRBV6-6
size: .
CDR3: CASSYDTVYHEQYF
DNA: TGTGCCAGCAGTTACGACACCGTGTACCACGAGCAGTACTTC

D: TRBD1
J: TRBJ2-3
length: 16
V: TRBV9
size: .
CDR3: CASSVTGGQAGDTQYF
DNA: TGTGCCAGCAGCGTAACAGGAGGACAGGCTGGAGATACGCAGTATTTT

D: .
J: TRBJ2-2
length: 16
V: TRBV10-1
size: .
CDR3: CASSESGATNSGELFF
DNA: TGCGCCAGCAGTGAGTCTGGGGCTACTAACTCAGGGGAGCTGTTTTTT

D: .
J: TRBJ2-2
length: 13
V: TRBV27
size: .
CDR3: CASLRRNTGELFF
DNA: TGTGCCAGCCTAAGGAGGAACACCGGGGAGCTGTTTTTT

D: TRBD1
J: TRBJ1-1
length: 15
V: TRBV28
size: .
CDR3: CASSPSTGAGAEAFF
DNA: TGTGCCAGCAGTCCGTCGACAGGGGCAGGCGCTGAAGCTTTCTTT

D: .
J: TRBJ2-1
length: 15
V: TRBV27
size: .
CDR3: CASSLFQGLGYEQFF
DNA: TGTGCCAGCAGTTTATTCCAGGGTTTGGGGTATGAGCAGTTCTTC

D: TRBD1
J: TRBJ2-2
length: 15
V: TRBV6-5
size: .
CDR3: CASSTGQGDTGELFF
DNA: TGTGCCAGCAGTACGGGACAGGGGGATACCGGGGAGCTGTTTTTT

D: TRBD1
J: TRBJ2-7
length: 14
V: TRBV11-2
size: .
CDR3: CASSLGGQGYEQYF
DNA: TGTGCCAGCAGCTTAGGGGGACAGGGTTACGAGCAGTACTTC

D: .
J: TRBJ2-2
length: 16
V: TRBV2
size: .
CDR3: CASREVGGMNTGELFF
DNA: TGTGCCAGCAGGGAAGTAGGCGGGATGAACACCGGGGAGCTGTTTTTT

D: TRBD1
J: TRBJ1-1
length: 14
V: TRBV6-1
size: .
CDR3: CASRLGDSNTEAFF
DNA: TGTGCCAGCAGATTGGGGGACAGCAACACTGAAGCTTTCTTT

D: .
J: TRBJ1-5
length: 19
V: TRBV7-2
size: .
CDR3: CASTVRLLPGTGSNQPQHF
DNA: TGTGCCAGCACCGTACGCTTACTCCCCGGAACAGGTAGCAATCAGCCCCAGCATTTT

D: .
J: TRBJ2-5
length: 14
V: TRBV29-1
size: .
CDR3: CSVGWHVSGETQYF
DNA: TGCAGCGTAGGTTGGCATGTGTCGGGGGAGACCCAGTACTTC

D: TRBD2
J: TRBJ2-1
length: 15
V: TRBV4-2
size: .
CDR3: CASSLTSGRYNEQFF
DNA: TGTGCCAGCAGTCTAACTAGCGGGAGATACAATGAGCAGTTCTTC

D: TRBD1
J: TRBJ1-2
length: 15
V: TRBV15
size: few
CDR3: CATSRQSRGRGGYTF
DNA: TGTGCCACCAGCAGACAATCAAGGGGGCGGGGTGGCTACACCTTC

D: .
J: TRBJ2-7
length: 13
V: TRBV7-9
size: few
CDR3: CASSTYGGYEQYF
DNA: TGTGCCAGCAGCACCTACGGGGGTTACGAGCAGTACTTC

D: .
J: TRBJ2-7
length: 14
V: TRBV28
size: .
CDR3: CASSPPGFPYEQYF
DNA: TGTGCCAGCAGTCCCCCAGGGTTTCCCTACGAGCAGTACTTC

D: TRBD1
J: TRBJ1-5
length: 15
V: TRBV7-6
size: .
CDR3: CASSLAGGSGQPQHF
DNA: TGTGCCAGCAGCTTAGCAGGGGGCTCAGGTCAGCCCCAGCATTTT

D: TRBD2
J: TRBJ2-1
length: 15
V: TRBV7-8
size: .
CDR3: CASSSSGTWNNEQFF
DNA: TGTGCCAGCAGCTCCAGCGGGACCTGGAACAATGAGCAGTTCTTC

D: .
J: TRBJ1-2
length: 14
V: TRBV7-9
size: .
CDR3: CASSSSKWGEGYTF
DNA: TGTGCCAGCAGCTCCAGCAAGTGGGGGGAAGGCTACACCTTC